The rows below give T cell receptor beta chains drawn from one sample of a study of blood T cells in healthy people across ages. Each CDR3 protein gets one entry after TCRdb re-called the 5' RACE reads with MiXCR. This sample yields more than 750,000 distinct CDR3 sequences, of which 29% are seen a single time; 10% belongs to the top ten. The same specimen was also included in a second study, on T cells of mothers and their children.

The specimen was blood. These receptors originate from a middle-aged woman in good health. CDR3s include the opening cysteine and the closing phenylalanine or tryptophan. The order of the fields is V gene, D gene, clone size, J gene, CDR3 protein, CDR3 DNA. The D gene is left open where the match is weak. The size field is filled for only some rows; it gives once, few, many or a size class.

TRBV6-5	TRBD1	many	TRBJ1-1	CASSSRTTGGYNTEAFF	TGTGCCAGCAGTTCTCGTACTACAGGGGGCTATAACACTGAAGCTTTCTTT
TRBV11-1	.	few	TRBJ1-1	CAGTWSDGGTEAFF	TGTGCCGGAACCTGGTCAGACGGGGGAACTGAAGCTTTCTTT
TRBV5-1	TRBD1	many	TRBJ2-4	CASSWADGTANKNIQYF	TGCGCCAGCAGCTGGGCTGACGGGACAGCAAACAAAAACATTCAGTACTTC
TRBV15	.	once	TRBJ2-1	CTTSRDTDGALHQQFF	TGTACCACCAGCAGAGATACGGACGGAGCCCTCCACCAGCAGTTCTTC
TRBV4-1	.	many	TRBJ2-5	CASSQASGGGLQETQYF	TGCGCCAGCAGCCAAGCGAGTGGGGGGGGCCTACAAGAGACCCAGTACTTC
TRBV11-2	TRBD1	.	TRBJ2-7	CASSPQGAYNGEQYF	TGTGCCAGCAGTCCTCAGGGGGCATACAATGGGGAGCAGTACTTC
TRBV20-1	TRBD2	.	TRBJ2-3	CSAREWGGVGDTQYF	TGCAGTGCTAGAGAATGGGGGGGGGTTGGGGATACGCAGTATTTT
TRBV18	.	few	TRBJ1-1	CASSESTRWGTEAFF	TGTGCCAGCTCAGAGTCGACTCGTTGGGGCACTGAAGCTTTCTTT
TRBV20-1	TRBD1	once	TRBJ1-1	CSARGDSEAFF	TGCAGTGCTAGAGGGGACAGTGAAGCTTTCTTT
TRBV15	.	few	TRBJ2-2	CATSTSLRTGELFF	TGTGCCACCAGCACTTCTCTAAGAACCGGGGAGCTGTTTTTT
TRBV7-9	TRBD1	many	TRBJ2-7	CASSLNAGGAEQYF	TGTGCCAGCAGCTTAAATGCAGGGGGCGCGGAACAGTACTTC
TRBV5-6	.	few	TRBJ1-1	CASSFRGVLITFF	TGTGCCAGCAGCTTTCGAGGGGTCCTAATAACTTTCTTT
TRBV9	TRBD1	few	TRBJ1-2	CASSVSPTGGDYGYTF	TGTGCCAGCAGCGTTTCCCCTACAGGGGGGGACTATGGCTACACCTTC
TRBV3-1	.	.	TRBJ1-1	CASSPTDRLLAEAFF	TGTGCCAGCAGCCCGACAGACAGATTACTCGCTGAAGCTTTCTTT
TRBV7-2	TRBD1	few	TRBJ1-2	CASSLEQGGGLYNGYTF	TGTGCCAGCAGCTTAGAACAGGGAGGGGGCTTATACAATGGCTACACCTTC
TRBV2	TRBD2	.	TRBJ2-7	CASSEDGGSGEQYF	TGTGCCAGCAGTGAAGACGGGGGGTCCGGCGAGCAGTACTTC